One and the same sample provided the 18 T cell receptor beta chains below, sequenced in a study of blood T cells in healthy people across ages (dated by TCRdb to between 2015 and 2016). Receptors were amplified or captured by 5' RACE. The instrument given in TCRdb is Illumina HiSeq 2500. A second roughly 7 to 12 cycle PCR used a sample-barcoded 5' primer and a J-beta primer mix. Using fastp trimming at Q25 and MiXCR clonotype assembly, TCRdb reanalyzed the public sequencing data and kept in-frame beta chains. Under each unique CDR3 protein, matching rows form one entry showing the most common genes and DNA. The sample table shows about 640,000 distinct CDR3 sequences, and around 41% are seen once. Of the sample, around 30% is held by the ten largest clones. Material for sequencing was blood. The receptors were sampled from a man older than 75 in good health.

The gene calls are TRBV20-1 and TRBJ2-1; 7 bases line up with TRBD2. The CDR3 contains 17 residues. With 5 bases clipped from V and 0 bases from J, the junction kept 13 bases outside the gene matches. Germline CDR1 and CDR2: DFQATT and SNEGSKA (reference sequence). CDR3: CSAVLGAGDFSYNEQFF. Here the CDR3 DNA reads TGCAGTGCTGTCCTAGGGGCGGGGGACTTCTCCTACAATGAGCAGTTCTTC.

V and J are TRBV18 and TRBJ2-5; 8 nucleotides match TRBD1. This CDR3 is built from 14 residues. CDR1 is KGHSH and CDR2 is LQKENI in the germline V gene. J gave up 11 bases and V 4 bases, and 12 bases lay outside the gene matches. The CDR3 sequence is CASSLPGGPPEQYF. CDR3 bases: TGTGCCAGCTCACTTCCAGGGGGCCCTCCTGAGCAGTACTTC.

This clonotype was detected only a few times. This chain uses TRBV20-1 with TRBJ2-2; D gene unclear. This CDR3 contains 11 residues. Per the germline V gene, CDR1 is DFQATT and CDR2 is SNEGSKA (reference sequence). The V gene lost 1 base and the J gene lost 6 bases, with 3 bases spanning the gap. CDR3 protein: CSARGSGELFF. In DNA form, the CDR3 reads TGCAGTGCTAGAGGATCCGGGGAGCTGTTTTTT.

The chain has TRBV20-1 and TRBJ2-7; D is perhaps TRBD2 (6 bases). Germline V gene data show CDR1 as DFQATT and CDR2 as SNEGSKA (reference sequence). This CDR3 has 16 residues. V dropped 0 bases and J dropped 1 base, with 16 bases sitting between them. The CDR3 DNA follows: TGCAGTGCTAGAGACCCCCCACCGACTAGATCCTACGAGCAGTACTTC. This translates into CSARDPPPTRSYEQYF.

The chain joins TRBV6-5 to TRBJ2-5; 8 nucleotides agree with TRBD2. The CDR3 is made up of 13 amino acids. V shed 7 bases and J 4 bases; nucleotides not matched to a gene: 5. Germline-derived CDR1 and CDR2 are MNHEY and SVGAGI. The CDR3 is CASTRTSRETQYF. DNA of the CDR3: TGTGCCAGCACCCGGACTAGCAGAGAGACCCAGTACTTC.

The rearrangement links TRBV7-9 to TRBJ1-1; TRBD1 is a possible D gene (5 bases). Per the germline V gene, CDR1 is SEHNR and CDR2 is FQNEAQ (reference sequence). This CDR3 has 13 amino acids. V was cut by 3 bases and J by 8 bases, with 13 bases left in between. The CDR3 coding sequence is TGTGCCAGCAGCTTTCCACAGGTCAGGGAAGCTTTCTTT. As protein: CASSFPQVREAFF.

The table lists this clonotype with a few counts. This chain links TRBV7-9 with TRBJ2-3; possibly TRBD2 for D (6 bases). Between the trimmed V and J ends, which lost 5 bases and 6 bases, there was a span of 18 bases. Germline V CDR1 and CDR2: SEHNR, FQNEAQ (reference sequence). The CDR3 length is 15 residues. The CDR3 DNA reads as TGTGCCAGCAGCCCAACGCGGGGTCTCGAGGATACGCAGTATTTT. Its translation: CASSPTRGLEDTQYF.

The chain couples TRBV11-2 to TRBJ2-4; D is uncertain. The DNA end is a closer match to TRBJ2-7, so the J assignment may be wrong. The length of the CDR3 is 15 residues. Germline V gene lookup returns CDR1 SGHAT and CDR2 FQNNGV. The CDR3 is CASSPVVNPPSEQYF. The CDR3 DNA reads as TGTGCCAGCAGTCCTGTCGTCAATCCGCCGTCCGAGCAGTACTTC.

This chain uses TRBV6-2 or TRBV6-3 with TRBJ1-1; possibly TRBD1 for D (6 bases). The germline V gene encodes CDR1 MNHEY and CDR2 SVGEGT. This CDR3 region has 12 residues. V was clipped by 8 bases and J by 1 base, with 8 bases between them. CDR3 in amino acids: CASQGRNTEAFF. The CDR3 region has the DNA TGTGCCAGCCAGGGGCGGAACACTGAAGCTTTCTTT.

This clonotype was seen only once. A read error may explain this, as a much larger clone is one base away. The chain is built from TRBV2 and TRBJ2-3; D is perhaps TRBD1 or TRBD2 (5 bases each). Germline V gene sequence: CDR1 SNHLY, CDR2 FYNNEI. This CDR3 is 15 amino acids long. Deletions cut 7 bases from V and 0 bases from J, with 14 bases between. The CDR3 coding sequence is TGTGCCAGCAACGACTGGGACCAAAGCACAGATACGCAGTATTTT. Protein product: CASNDWDQSTDTQYF.

As for this clonotype: Sequence at one end of the junction differs from germline and may be a read error. DNA of the CDR3: TGCGCCAGCAGTTACACTAGCGGGGTATTTGGGCTGGCCAAAAACATTCAGTACTTC. Protein sequence: CASSYTSGVFGLAKNIQYF. V is TRBV6-5 and J is TRBJ2-4, with TRBD2 matching over 10 bases. CDR3 length: 19 amino acids. CDR1 and CDR2 (germline): MNHEY, SVGAGI.

The sample holds a few counts of this clonotype. The J gene is TRBJ1-6, the V gene TRBV14, with D possibly TRBD1 on 6 matching bases. Deletions cut 4 bases from V and 8 bases from J, with 15 bases between. Germline V gives CDR1 SGHDN, CDR2 FVKESK. CDR3 length: 15 amino acids. CDR3 nucleotide sequence: TGTGCCAGCAGCCGCCAACAGGGCACGGATTCACCCCTCCACTTT. Amino acid sequence: CASSRQQGTDSPLHF. Together with reference TRBV14 and TRBJ1-6, the CDR3 gives the full variable domain: EAGVTQFPSHSVIEKGQTVTLRCDPISGHDNLYWYRRVMGKEIKFLLHFVKESKQDESGMPNNRFLAERTGGTYSTLKVQPAELEDSGVYFCASSRQQGTDSPLHFGNGTRLTVT.

This clonotype was counted a few times. The genes are TRBV5-1 and TRBJ2-7; 8 positions agree with TRBD1. The CDR3 loop spans 14 amino acids. The junction had 4 bases not matched to a gene; V was cut back by 0 bases and J by 5 bases. Germline V gene lookup returns CDR1 SGHRS and CDR2 YFSETQ. The CDR3 reads CASSLGTGLHEQYF. The CDR3 DNA sequence: TGCGCCAGCAGCTTGGGGACAGGGTTACACGAGCAGTACTTC.

Only a few counts were recorded for this clonotype. The chain employs TRBV6-5 and TRBJ1-1, with a possible D match to TRBD1 (5 bases). V gave up 0 bases and J gave up 4 bases, with 9 bases separating them. Germline CDR1 is MNHEY and CDR2 is SVGAGI. The CDR3 contains 14 residues. The CDR3 nucleotides read TGTGCCAGCAGTTACTCAGGGGTTGGCACTGAAGCTTTCTTT. Its translation: CASSYSGVGTEAFF.

The gene calls are TRBV18 and TRBJ2-7; 7 bases agree with TRBD2. The CDR3 contains 13 residues. The V and J ends lost 4 bases and 7 bases, in that order; junction bases with no gene match: 7. Germline V gene lookup returns CDR1 KGHSH and CDR2 LQKENI. The CDR3 here is CASSREGGNEQYF. CDR3 DNA sequence: TGTGCCAGCTCACGGGAGGGTGGAAATGAGCAGTACTTC.

The rearrangement joins TRBV6-2 or TRBV6-3 to TRBJ1-6; D gene uncertain. Deletions cut 0 bases from V and 5 bases from J, with 8 bases between. The germline V gene has CDR1 MNHEY and CDR2 SVGEGT. The CDR3 runs 15 residues. This CDR3 reads CASSYSGVHNSPLHF. Written as DNA, the CDR3 is TGTGCCAGCAGTTACTCCGGGGTCCATAATTCACCCCTCCACTTT.

This chain joins TRBV28 and TRBJ2-7, with TRBD2 matching over 9 bases. This CDR3 comprises 17 residues. Germline V gene lookup returns CDR1 MDHEN and CDR2 SYDVKM. V gave up 6 bases and J gave up 4 bases; unmatched junction bases: 16. CDR3 sequence: CASRGVGGREISYEQYF. CDR3 coding DNA: TGTGCCAGCAGGGGCGTAGGCGGGAGGGAGATATCGTACGAGCAGTACTTC. Full variable domain (rest looked up from reference TRBV28 and TRBJ2-7): DVKVTQSSRYLVKRTGEKVFLECVQDMDHENMFWYRQDPGLGLRLIYFSYDVKMKEKGDIPEGYSVSREKKERFSLILESASTNQTSMYLCASRGVGGREISYEQYFGPGTRLTVT.

Here the CDR3 DNA reads TGTGCCAGCAGCTCCGGGTCTAGCGGGGCGGCAGATACGCAGTATTTT. Its translation: CASSSGSSGAADTQYF. The chain couples TRBV7-3 to TRBJ2-3; 9 bases fit TRBD2. Germline CDR1 is SGHTA and CDR2 is FQGTGA. The CDR3 consists of 16 residues. The junction had 9 bases not matched to a gene; V was cut back by 4 bases and J by 4 bases.